Listed below are T cell receptor beta chains from one sample, sequenced in a study of OX40 agonist ivuxolimab in advanced cancers. Repertoires were generated with immunoSEQ multiplex PCR, while TCRdb's copy carries only in-frame clones and drops some. The table has about 32,000 clones, 80% to 90% seen once; the top ten hold around 33%. Sequencing used CD4+ or CD8+ T cells sorted from blood, obtained in a trial of the OX40 agonist ivuxolimab. These receptor sequences come from an adult with an advanced solid tumor such as melanoma, head and neck, liver or kidney cancer. CDR3s include the opening cysteine and the closing phenylalanine or tryptophan. Each record gives: V gene, J gene, D gene, clone size, CDR3 protein, CDR3 DNA. A D gene is named only where the DNA matches it firmly. Clone sizes are given selectively: once, few, many, or a class where the clone is expanded.

v_gene: TRBV11-2
j_gene: TRBJ1-2
d_gene: NA
abundance: few
CDR3aa: CASSLTTYGYTF
CDR3nt: TGTGCCAGCAGCTTAACAACCTATGGCTACACCTTC

v_gene: TRBV9
j_gene: TRBJ2-7
d_gene: TRBD1
abundance: NA
CDR3aa: CASSDDGTGDYEQYF
CDR3nt: TGTGCCAGCAGCGACGACGGGACAGGGGACTACGAGCAGTACTTC

v_gene: TRBV30
j_gene: TRBJ1-1
d_gene: NA
abundance: NA
CDR3aa: CAWSVGAFF
CDR3nt: TGTGCCTGGAGTGTGGGAGCTTTCTTT

v_gene: TRBV4-1
j_gene: TRBJ2-7
d_gene: TRBD2
abundance: NA
CDR3aa: CASSRTSSVDEQYF
CDR3nt: TGCGCCAGCAGTCGGACTAGCAGTGTTGACGAGCAGTACTTC

v_gene: TRBV11-2
j_gene: TRBJ1-1
d_gene: NA
abundance: NA
CDR3aa: CASSLAGMPEAFF
CDR3nt: TGTGCCAGCAGCCTAGCAGGGATGCCTGAAGCTTTCTTT

v_gene: TRBV4-1
j_gene: TRBJ1-5
d_gene: NA
abundance: NA
CDR3aa: CASRPTTGNQPQHF
CDR3nt: TGCGCCAGCAGACCCACGACAGGCAATCAGCCCCAGCATTTT

v_gene: TRBV11-2
j_gene: TRBJ2-5
d_gene: TRBD2
abundance: NA
CDR3aa: CASSPVAGEGETQYF
CDR3nt: TGTGCCAGCAGCCCCGTAGCGGGAGAGGGGGAGACCCAGTACTTC

v_gene: TRBV2
j_gene: TRBJ2-4
d_gene: NA
abundance: NA
CDR3aa: CASGPGENIQYF
CDR3nt: TGTGCCAGCGGCCCCGGGGAAAACATTCAGTACTTC

v_gene: TRBV11-2
j_gene: TRBJ1-4
d_gene: NA
abundance: NA
CDR3aa: CASSPAPATNEKLFF
CDR3nt: TGTGCCAGCAGCCCCGCCCCCGCAACTAATGAAAAACTGTTTTTT

v_gene: TRBV28
j_gene: TRBJ2-7
d_gene: TRBD1
abundance: few
CDR3aa: CASRRTGRYYEQYF
CDR3nt: TGTGCCAGCAGACGGACAGGACGTTACTACGAGCAGTACTTC

v_gene: TRBV28
j_gene: TRBJ1-4
d_gene: NA
abundance: NA
CDR3aa: CASSPQRGSEKLFF
CDR3nt: TGTGCCAGCAGCCCCCAAAGGGGTTCTGAAAAACTGTTTTTT

v_gene: TRBV29-1
j_gene: TRBJ2-1
d_gene: NA
abundance: NA
CDR3aa: CSVYYDEQFF
CDR3nt: TGCAGCGTTTACTACGATGAGCAGTTCTTC

v_gene: TRBV28
j_gene: TRBJ2-7
d_gene: NA
abundance: NA
CDR3aa: CASSPDGALYEQYF
CDR3nt: TGTGCCAGCAGTCCAGATGGGGCCCTGTACGAGCAGTACTTC

v_gene: TRBV28
j_gene: TRBJ2-5
d_gene: TRBD2
abundance: once
CDR3aa: CASSSPWRLAGAQETQYF
CDR3nt: TGTGCCAGCAGTTCCCCCTGGAGACTAGCGGGAGCACAAGAGACCCAGTACTTC

v_gene: TRBV6-5
j_gene: TRBJ1-2
d_gene: NA
abundance: NA
CDR3aa: CASSFGPEGPNYGYTF
CDR3nt: TGTGCCAGCAGTTTCGGACCGGAAGGACCTAACTATGGCTACACCTTC

v_gene: TRBV7-9
j_gene: TRBJ1-3
d_gene: NA
abundance: NA
CDR3aa: CASSLVPFLAVHSGNTIYF
CDR3nt: TGTGCCAGCAGCTTAGTGCCTTTCCTTGCTGTACACTCTGGAAACACCATATATTTT

v_gene: TRBV27
j_gene: TRBJ1-3
d_gene: NA
abundance: NA
CDR3aa: CASSTRPGNTIYF
CDR3nt: TGTGCCAGCAGTACACGGCCGGGAAACACCATATATTTT

v_gene: TRBV7-6
j_gene: TRBJ1-1
d_gene: NA
abundance: NA
CDR3aa: CASSPNIHVPEAFF
CDR3nt: TGTGCCAGCAGCCCAAATATTCATGTTCCTGAAGCTTTCTTT

v_gene: TRBV10-3
j_gene: TRBJ1-2
d_gene: NA
abundance: once
CDR3aa: CAISEPDSSLYGYTF
CDR3nt: TGTGCCATCAGTGAGCCAGACAGCTCCCTCTATGGCTACACCTTC

v_gene: TRBV4-1
j_gene: TRBJ2-1
d_gene: NA
abundance: once
CDR3aa: CASSQDGATGNEQFF
CDR3nt: TGCGCCAGCAGCCAAGATGGAGCTACGGGCAATGAGCAGTTCTTC

v_gene: TRBV9
j_gene: TRBJ2-5
d_gene: NA
abundance: NA
CDR3aa: CASSVGGVETQYF
CDR3nt: TGTGCCAGCAGCGTAGGAGGGGTGGAGACCCAGTACTTC

v_gene: TRBV13
j_gene: TRBJ2-7
d_gene: NA
abundance: NA
CDR3aa: CASSLTENLYEQYF
CDR3nt: TGTGCCAGCAGCTTAACCGAGAACCTCTACGAGCAGTACTTC

v_gene: TRBV28
j_gene: TRBJ1-1
d_gene: TRBD1
abundance: NA
CDR3aa: CASSPRTGVGTEAFF
CDR3nt: TGTGCCAGCAGTCCCCGGACAGGGGTTGGCACTGAAGCTTTCTTT

v_gene: TRBV5-1
j_gene: TRBJ1-1
d_gene: TRBD1
abundance: NA
CDR3aa: CASSPGQGDTEAFF
CDR3nt: TGCGCCAGCAGCCCGGGACAGGGGGACACTGAAGCTTTCTTT

v_gene: TRBV27
j_gene: TRBJ2-3
d_gene: NA
abundance: few
CDR3aa: CASTLIGKGTDTQYF
CDR3nt: TGTGCCAGCACCCTGATCGGAAAGGGCACAGATACGCAGTATTTT

v_gene: TRBV7-9
j_gene: TRBJ2-3
d_gene: NA
abundance: NA
CDR3aa: CASRLSTDTQYF
CDR3nt: TGTGCCAGCAGACTTAGCACAGATACGCAGTATTTT

v_gene: TRBV11-2
j_gene: TRBJ2-7
d_gene: NA
abundance: NA
CDR3aa: CASRPDHHYEQYF
CDR3nt: TGTGCCAGCAGGCCTGACCACCACTACGAGCAGTACTTC

v_gene: TRBV29-1
j_gene: TRBJ2-1
d_gene: TRBD2
abundance: NA
CDR3aa: CSVEAWILREADPGDEQFF
CDR3nt: TGCAGCGTTGAAGCTTGGATTTTGCGGGAGGCCGACCCGGGGGATGAGCAGTTCTTC

v_gene: TRBV9
j_gene: TRBJ2-1
d_gene: NA
abundance: NA
CDR3aa: CASSVDSIYNEQFF
CDR3nt: TGTGCCAGCAGCGTAGATTCGATTTACAATGAGCAGTTCTTC

v_gene: TRBV6-5
j_gene: TRBJ1-1
d_gene: TRBD1
abundance: NA
CDR3aa: CASSLQGLNTEAFF
CDR3nt: TGTGCCAGCAGTTTACAGGGGCTGAACACTGAAGCTTTCTTT

v_gene: TRBV28
j_gene: TRBJ2-1
d_gene: TRBD2
abundance: NA
CDR3aa: CASVSGTSGRVEEEQFF
CDR3nt: TGTGCCAGTGTTTCGGGGACTAGCGGGAGGGTAGAAGAGGAGCAGTTCTTC

v_gene: TRBV5-1
j_gene: TRBJ2-1
d_gene: TRBD2
abundance: NA
CDR3aa: CASSLGTSGGYNWDEQFF
CDR3nt: TGCGCCAGCAGCTTGGGGACTAGCGGGGGGTACAATTGGGATGAGCAGTTCTTC

v_gene: TRBV9
j_gene: TRBJ2-1
d_gene: TRBD1
abundance: NA
CDR3aa: CASSPGQGIEQFF
CDR3nt: TGTGCCAGCAGCCCCGGACAGGGTATCGAGCAGTTCTTC

v_gene: TRBV28
j_gene: TRBJ1-5
d_gene: TRBD1
abundance: NA
CDR3aa: CAAWGTGGGQPQHF
CDR3nt: TGTGCAGCCTGGGGGACAGGGGGCGGGCAGCCCCAGCATTTT

v_gene: TRBV11-3
j_gene: TRBJ2-5
d_gene: NA
abundance: NA
CDR3aa: CASSSGTMYQETQYF
CDR3nt: TGTGCCAGCAGCTCAGGGACGATGTACCAAGAGACCCAGTACTTC

v_gene: TRBV6-1
j_gene: TRBJ2-7
d_gene: NA
abundance: once
CDR3aa: CASSPRGPYEQYF
CDR3nt: TGTGCCAGCAGTCCCAGGGGCCCCTACGAGCAGTACTTC

v_gene: TRBV5-6
j_gene: TRBJ2-3
d_gene: NA
abundance: NA
CDR3aa: CASSFVGATDTQYF
CDR3nt: TGTGCCAGCAGCTTTGTGGGGGCCACAGATACGCAGTATTTT

v_gene: TRBV27
j_gene: TRBJ2-7
d_gene: TRBD2
abundance: few
CDR3aa: CASRPGGLFYEQYF
CDR3nt: TGTGCCAGCAGGCCGGGGGGACTATTCTACGAGCAGTACTTC

v_gene: TRBV5-8
j_gene: TRBJ1-2
d_gene: TRBD1
abundance: NA
CDR3aa: CASSRQGAAGYTF
CDR3nt: TGTGCCAGCAGCCGACAGGGGGCAGCTGGCTACACCTTC

v_gene: TRBV7-6
j_gene: TRBJ1-1
d_gene: NA
abundance: NA
CDR3aa: CASSLARNTEAFF
CDR3nt: TGTGCCAGCAGCTTAGCCAGGAACACTGAAGCTTTCTTT

v_gene: TRBV7-9
j_gene: TRBJ2-2
d_gene: NA
abundance: NA
CDR3aa: CASRPRGVLNTGELFF
CDR3nt: TGTGCCAGCAGGCCAAGGGGTGTATTGAACACCGGGGAGCTGTTTTTT

v_gene: TRBV11-3
j_gene: TRBJ1-1
d_gene: NA
abundance: NA
CDR3aa: CASSLHRNTEAFF
CDR3nt: TGTGCCAGCAGCCTCCACCGGAACACTGAAGCTTTCTTT

v_gene: TRBV6-1
j_gene: TRBJ1-1
d_gene: TRBD1
abundance: NA
CDR3aa: CAARDRGRTEAFF
CDR3nt: TGTGCCGCCCGGGACAGGGGGCGGACTGAAGCTTTCTTT

v_gene: TRBV7-9
j_gene: TRBJ1-5
d_gene: NA
abundance: NA
CDR3aa: CASSLAHSRDQAQHF
CDR3nt: TGTGCCAGCAGCTTAGCCCACTCGAGGGATCAAGCCCAGCATTTT

v_gene: TRBV7-3
j_gene: TRBJ2-2
d_gene: TRBD2
abundance: NA
CDR3aa: CASTPGGGATGELFF
CDR3nt: TGTGCCAGCACCCCCGGGGGGGGCGCCACCGGGGAGCTGTTTTTT

v_gene: TRBV5-4
j_gene: TRBJ2-3
d_gene: NA
abundance: NA
CDR3aa: CASILGPGENPDTQYF
CDR3nt: TGTGCCAGCATCCTTGGGCCAGGGGAGAATCCAGATACGCAGTATTTT

v_gene: TRBV4-1
j_gene: TRBJ2-2
d_gene: NA
abundance: NA
CDR3aa: CASRTQGGDTGELFF
CDR3nt: TGCGCCAGCAGGACCCAGGGGGGGGACACCGGGGAGCTGTTTTTT

v_gene: TRBV5-1
j_gene: TRBJ1-6
d_gene: TRBD1
abundance: NA
CDR3aa: CASSTPGQGNSPLHF
CDR3nt: TGCGCCAGCAGCACTCCGGGACAGGGAAACTCACCCCTCCACTTT

v_gene: TRBV7-3
j_gene: TRBJ2-3
d_gene: NA
abundance: NA
CDR3aa: CASSPAGGGTDTQYF
CDR3nt: TGTGCCAGCAGCCCTGCGGGCGGGGGCACAGATACGCAGTATTTT

v_gene: TRBV19
j_gene: TRBJ1-1
d_gene: NA
abundance: NA
CDR3aa: CASSIRGELNTEAFF
CDR3nt: TGTGCCAGTAGTATTCGCGGGGAACTGAACACTGAAGCTTTCTTT

v_gene: TRBV6-6
j_gene: TRBJ2-2
d_gene: NA
abundance: NA
CDR3aa: CASSYSAEWAGELFF
CDR3nt: TGTGCCAGCAGTTACTCGGCAGAATGGGCCGGGGAGCTGTTTTTT